The 7 T cell receptor beta chains below come from one sample, sequenced in a study of metastatic and nonmetastatic thyroid tumors. TCRdb re-called clones via MiXCR from the PCR reads. The sample yields about 38,000 clones, roughly 26% seen once. No patient received treatment before thyroid surgery. Material for sequencing was blood. The receptors were gathered from a female donor with papillary thyroid cancer or a benign thyroid nodule (not recorded which). Some clones in this sample may be carry-over from other donors' samples.

This clone has just a few counts. The V call is TRBV6-2 or TRBV6-3, the J call TRBJ2-7, with D perhaps TRBD2 (6 bases). V lost 4 bases and J lost 0, with 10 bases in between. Germline V gene sequence: CDR1 MNHEY, CDR2 SVGEGT. The CDR3 has 14 residues. The CDR3 region has the DNA TGTGCCAGCAGTTTCTCTAGCGACTCCTACGAGCAGTACTTC. Protein product: CASSFSSDSYEQYF.

This clone was detected only a few times. This chain uses TRBV28 with TRBJ2-7, with 9 positions matching TRBD2. Trimming at V came to 7 bases and at J to 6 bases, leaving 10 bases not matched to a gene. The CDR3 has 14 amino acids. CDR1 and CDR2 (germline): MDHEN, SYDVKM. The CDR3 DNA reads as TGTGCCAGCAAGGGCGGGAGGGCCCTTGCCGAGCAGTACTTC. This sequence encodes CASKGGRALAEQYF.

This clone was seen at least ten times. The rearrangement links TRBV10-3 to TRBJ2-7; 10 nucleotides line up with TRBD2. V lost 0 bases to trimming and J lost 5 bases; unmatched junction nucleotides: 13. Germline CDR1 and CDR2: ENHRY and SYGVKD. The length of the CDR3 is 18 residues. The CDR3 nucleotides read TGTGCCATCAGTGAGTCTGTAGCGGGAGGAACGAAGGGAAACGAGCAGTACTTC. Encoded protein: CAISESVAGGTKGNEQYF.

The table lists this clone with a few counts. The rearrangement joins TRBV27 to TRBJ2-3; the D is unclear. The germline V gene has CDR1 MNHEY and CDR2 SMNVEV (reference sequence). Trimming took off 8 bases at V and 7 bases at J, with 19 bases between the two ends. This CDR3 region has 14 residues. CDR3 sequence: CASHSGRGPYTQYF. The CDR3 bases are TGTGCCAGCCATTCCGGGCGAGGCCCATATACGCAGTATTTT.

This clone was picked up many times. The J gene is TRBJ2-7, the V gene TRBV20-1; 7 nucleotides line up with TRBD2. This CDR3 is 15 amino acids long. CDR1 and CDR2 (germline): DFQATT, SNEGSKA (reference sequence). The V and J ends lost 0 bases and 0 bases, in that order; junction bases with no gene match: 5. The CDR3 loop reads CSARDGGSPSYEQYF. CDR3 nucleotides: TGCAGTGCTAGAGACGGGGGGAGCCCCTCCTACGAGCAGTACTTC.

The chain is built from TRBV6-1 and TRBJ2-1; no clear D. This CDR3 has 13 residues. Looked up from germline, CDR1 is MNHNS and CDR2 is SASEGT. In DNA, the CDR3 is TGTGAAACCTACCCCGGAATTTACAATGAGCAGTTCTTC. This codes for CETYPGIYNEQFF.

Comment on this clone: This may be a read error, as it is one base from a much larger clone. Other DNA sequences from this sample encode an identical CDR3 as well. The V call is TRBV18, the J call TRBJ1-1; D might be TRBD1 (6 bases). Trimming removed 4 bases from V and 3 bases from J, with 12 bases in between. The CDR3 contains 14 residues. Germline V gene data show CDR1 as KGHSH and CDR2 as LQKENI. CDR3 sequence: CASSLTGRDTEAFF. The CDR3 bases are TGTGCCAGCTCACTCACAGGGAGGGACACTGAAGCTTTCTTT.